Listed below are T cell receptor beta chains from one sample, sequenced in a study of blood T cell repertoires in COVID-19. Method: immunoSEQ multiplex PCR; TCRdb's copy keeps in-frame clones and lacks some. Here the sample spans around 70,000 clones, approximately 90% being singletons. Sequencing input: peripheral blood. These receptors originate from a middle-aged man with COVID-19, enrolled during active disease. The CDR3 runs from the conserved cysteine through the conserved F or W. The D gene is left open where the match is weak. Clone size is stated in some rows and not others, as once, few, many or a class when expanded.

clone size,V gene,D gene,J gene,CDR3 DNA,CDR3 protein
-,TRBV6-2/TRBV6-3,-,TRBJ2-7,TGTGCCAGCAGTTCACGACAGGTAGGAGAGCAGTACTTC,CASSSRQVGEQYF
-,TRBV19,-,TRBJ2-7,TGTGCCAGTAGTATGGTCCAAGGACAGAAGTACTTC,CASSMVQGQKYF
-,TRBV9,-,TRBJ2-3,TGTGCCAGCAGCGTAGGGGGGGTCACAGATACGCAGTATTTT,CASSVGGVTDTQYF
-,TRBV6-1,TRBD1,TRBJ2-5,TGTGCCAGCAGTGACAGGGGGCGCCAAGAGACCCAGTACTTC,CASSDRGRQETQYF
-,TRBV18,TRBD2,TRBJ2-5,TGTGCCAGCTCACCATCTAGCGGGAGCCAAGAGACCCAGTACTTC,CASSPSSGSQETQYF
-,TRBV19,-,TRBJ1-1,TGTGCCAGTAGTACAAAAGGGGGGAACACTGAAGCTTTCTTT,CASSTKGGNTEAFF
-,TRBV29-1,-,TRBJ2-3,TGCAGCGTGGGCCAGGGGTACACAGATACGCAGTATTTT,CSVGQGYTDTQYF
-,TRBV5-1,TRBD2,TRBJ2-1,TGCGCCAGCAAACTCGGGGGGGTGAATGAGCAGTTCTTC,CASKLGGVNEQFF
few,TRBV3-1/TRBV3-2,TRBD1,TRBJ1-4,TGTGCCAGCAGCCAAGGGACAGGGGTGGGAGAAAAACTGTTTTTT,CASSQGTGVGEKLFF
-,TRBV7-2,TRBD2,TRBJ2-3,TGTGCCAGCAGCCCCCTTTTGCGCGGGAGTTCAGATACGCAGTATTTT,CASSPLLRGSSDTQYF
-,TRBV7-8,TRBD2,TRBJ2-3,TGTGCCAGCAGCTTAGGTGGGACTAGCGGTAGCACAGATACGCAGTATTTT,CASSLGGTSGSTDTQYF
-,TRBV14,-,TRBJ1-4,TGTGCCAGCAGCCCCCAAGCCTGGCGGGGGGCGCGAACTAATGAAAAACTGTTTTTT,CASSPQAWRGARTNEKLFF
once,TRBV7-9,TRBD2,TRBJ2-1,TGTGCCAGCAGCTTAGTAGCGGGAGGGGTCTACAATGAGCAGTTCTTC,CASSLVAGGVYNEQFF
-,TRBV6-4,TRBD2,TRBJ2-1,TGTGCCAGCAGTGCGTTCAGCGGGAGCGCCGGGTACAATGAGCAGTTCTTC,CASSAFSGSAGYNEQFF
-,TRBV6-5,-,TRBJ2-6,TGTGCCAGCAGTTACTCGCCGAGCGCTGGGGCCAACGTCCTGACTTTC,CASSYSPSAGANVLTF
-,TRBV19,TRBD1,TRBJ1-5,TGTGCCAGTAGTATAGGGCGGTGGCAGGGGGACAATCAGCCCCAGCATTTT,CASSIGRWQGDNQPQHF
-,TRBV3-1/TRBV3-2,TRBD2,TRBJ2-1,TGTGCCAGCAGCCAAGGACGAACTAGCGGGAGTGCCAGAAATTACAATGAGCAGTTCTTC,CASSQGRTSGSARNYNEQFF
once,TRBV15,TRBD1,TRBJ2-7,TGTGCCACCAGCAGGGACAGGGTAACCTACGAGCAGTACTTC,CATSRDRVTYEQYF
once,TRBV7-3,-,TRBJ2-5,TGTGCCAGCAGCCCAACGCAGGGCCAAGAGACCCAGTACTTC,CASSPTQGQETQYF
-,TRBV4-1,-,TRBJ2-4,TGCGCCAGCAGCCAAGCGCCTCGGGGGGCTGAAGCCAAAAACATTCAGTACTTC,CASSQAPRGAEAKNIQYF
-,TRBV28,TRBD2,TRBJ2-2,TGTGCCAGCAGCCCCGGGACTAGCGGCGGGGAGCTGTTTTTT,CASSPGTSGGELFF
-,TRBV7-2,TRBD1,TRBJ2-3,TGTGCCAGCAGCTCAGACAGGGGGCGTACAGATACGCAGTATTTT,CASSSDRGRTDTQYF
-,TRBV13,TRBD2,TRBJ2-1,TGTGCCAGCAGCCCAAGAGGACTAGCGGGGGCGGGCAATGAGCAGTTCTTC,CASSPRGLAGAGNEQFF
-,TRBV6-6,-,TRBJ2-5,TGTGCCAGCAGCCCCCGGGGGGCGGCACAAGAGACCCAGTACTTC,CASSPRGAAQETQYF
-,TRBV19,TRBD1,TRBJ1-2,TGTGCCAGTATCGACAGGGGGCGCGGCTATGGCTACACCTTC,CASIDRGRGYGYTF
once,TRBV30,TRBD2,TRBJ2-1,TGTGCCTGGAGCCCCGCTAGCGGGAGTAACAATGAGCAGTTCTTC,CAWSPASGSNNEQFF
-,TRBV27,TRBD1,TRBJ1-6,TGTGCCAGCAGCTTAAAAACAGGGGGCGGGTATAATTCACCCCTCCACTTT,CASSLKTGGGYNSPLHF
-,TRBV5-5,TRBD1,TRBJ1-6,TGTGCCAGCAGCTGGACAGGGAAGGAGAATTCACCCCTCCACTTT,CASSWTGKENSPLHF
-,TRBV19,-,TRBJ1-5,TGTGCCAGTAGCCAGACTAATCAGCCCCAGCATTTT,CASSQTNQPQHF
few,TRBV3-1/TRBV3-2,-,TRBJ1-5,TGTGCCAGCTCGGAGCTCAATCAGCCCCAGCATTTT,CASSELNQPQHF
-,TRBV4-3,TRBD2,TRBJ2-7,TGCGCCAGCAGCCAAGAGGGTCTAGCGGGTTACGAGCAGTACTTC,CASSQEGLAGYEQYF
-,TRBV2,TRBD2,TRBJ2-3,TGTGCCAGTTCGGGACTAGCTGGCACAGATACGCAGTATTTT,CASSGLAGTDTQYF
-,TRBV5-4,TRBD2,TRBJ2-3,TGTGCCAGCAGCCCCGGGACTACGACAGATACGCAGTATTTT,CASSPGTTTDTQYF
-,TRBV5-4,TRBD1,TRBJ1-6,TGTGCCAGCAGCTTGGACACAGGGGGAGGTTCACCCCTCCACTTT,CASSLDTGGGSPLHF
-,TRBV5-5,-,TRBJ2-7,TGTGCCAGCAGCTTGGCAGGGGATCTCTACGAGCAGTACTTC,CASSLAGDLYEQYF
-,TRBV21-1,-,TRBJ2-7,TGTGCCAGCAAAACCCCGGGACAGGGGTCTAGGAAGCAGTACTTC,CASKTPGQGSRKQYF
-,TRBV3-1/TRBV3-2,TRBD1,TRBJ2-7,TGTGCCAGCAGCGGGACAGGGGGAACCTACGAGCAGTACTTC,CASSGTGGTYEQYF
once,TRBV5-8,-,TRBJ2-3,TGTGCCAGCAACCTCCCGGGGAGCGGAGGAGATACGCAGTATTTT,CASNLPGSGGDTQYF
-,TRBV9,TRBD1,TRBJ2-5,TGTGCCAGCAGCGTAGCGACAGGGGGAGAGACCCAGTACTTC,CASSVATGGETQYF
once,TRBV4-2,TRBD2,TRBJ2-5,TGTGCCAGCAGCCCGACTAGCCGGGTAGAAGAGACCCAGTACTTC,CASSPTSRVEETQYF
-,TRBV11-2,-,TRBJ1-1,TGTGCCAGCAGCTTAGCAGGCCGGAACACTGAAGCTTTCTTT,CASSLAGRNTEAFF
-,TRBV7-8,-,TRBJ2-7,TGTGCCAGCAGCTTAGCACAGCGGTACGAGCAGTACTTC,CASSLAQRYEQYF
-,TRBV3-1/TRBV3-2,TRBD2,TRBJ2-1,TGTGCCAGCAGCCCAAGACTAGCCAGGAGTGAGCAGTTCTTC,CASSPRLARSEQFF
-,TRBV2,TRBD2,TRBJ2-1,TGTGCCAGCAGCGCCCTTCTAGCGGGAGGGCCCGGCAATGAGCAGTTCTTC,CASSALLAGGPGNEQFF
-,TRBV24-1,TRBD1,TRBJ1-2,TGTGCCACCAGTGACACGTCCGGGACAGGGGGTAACTATGGCTACACCTTC,CATSDTSGTGGNYGYTF
-,TRBV6-2/TRBV6-3,TRBD2,TRBJ2-2,TGTGCCAGCAGTTACCCCTCGGAGACTACGGGAGGGCCCGTGGGCACCGGGGAGCTGTTTTTT,CASSYPSETTGGPVGTGELFF
-,TRBV7-3,-,TRBJ2-3,TGTGCCAGCAGCTTATCACAGGGCGGGAGAACAGATACGCAGTATTTT,CASSLSQGGRTDTQYF
-,TRBV10-3,-,TRBJ2-7,TGTGCCATCAGTGAAATCGGGGGCTACGAGCAGTACTTC,CAISEIGGYEQYF
-,TRBV4-1,TRBD1,TRBJ1-3,TGCGCCAGCAGCCAAGTGGCAGGGGGAAGAAACACCATATATTTT,CASSQVAGGRNTIYF
-,TRBV9,-,TRBJ2-2,TGTGCCAGCAGTTCCCTCTCTCTTAACACCGGGGAGCTGTTTTTT,CASSSLSLNTGELFF
once,TRBV7-2,TRBD1,TRBJ1-1,TGTGCCAGCAGCTTTAGACAGGGGGCGAACACTGAAGCTTTCTTT,CASSFRQGANTEAFF
-,TRBV7-2,-,TRBJ2-1,TGTGCCAGCAGCCCCCAGACAGGACGGGACGGTGAGCAGTTCTTC,CASSPQTGRDGEQFF
-,TRBV18,TRBD2,TRBJ2-1,TGTGCCAGCTCATCTAGTAGCGGGAGGGCCCCATGGGAGCAGTTCTTC,CASSSSSGRAPWEQFF
-,TRBV6-5,-,TRBJ2-1,TGTGCCAGCATAAACTCGGGGGAGCAGTTCTTC,CASINSGEQFF
-,TRBV5-4,-,TRBJ2-3,TGTGCCAGCAGCTTGGCCAGTTTTACAGATACGCAGTATTTT,CASSLASFTDTQYF
-,TRBV18,-,TRBJ2-6,TGTGCCAGCTCACCAACGGAGGGCTCTGGGGCCAACGTCCTGACTTTC,CASSPTEGSGANVLTF
-,TRBV6-4,TRBD2,TRBJ2-7,TGTGCCAGCACCGGGACTAGCGGAGTCTCCTACGAGCAGTACTTC,CASTGTSGVSYEQYF
-,TRBV9,-,TRBJ2-2,TGTGCCAGCAGCGTAGCACAGGGCGGCCCCGGGGAGCTGTTTTTT,CASSVAQGGPGELFF
once,TRBV18,TRBD1,TRBJ2-1,TGTGCCAGCTCACCTACCCGGGACAGGGACTACAATGAGCAGTTCTTC,CASSPTRDRDYNEQFF